The entry below describes one TCR beta chain. Relative to the germline gene, one junction end is altered; a read error may explain this. TCRdb's table, derived via immunoSEQ multiplex PCR, lists solely in-frame clones and lacks some. The data contain 350,000 to 400,000 clones, roughly nine tenths of them seen just once; the ten biggest clones take up 0.7% to 0.95%. The record originates from a study of blood T cell repertoires in COVID-19. Study as a whole: Donors in the United States, Italy and Spain gave samples during acute or convalescent COVID-19.

The CDR3 totals 15 residues. The V gene's germline CDR1 is SGHRS and CDR2 YFSETQ. The origin of this receptor is a woman aged 40 to 50 who had been exposed to COVID-19. The V call is TRBV5-1, the J call TRBJ2-3; 7 bases are shared with TRBD2. Input material: PBMCs or T cells enriched from blood (not recorded which). DNA of the CDR3: TGCGCCAGCAGCTTGGAAGCGGGACGCACGGATACGCAGTATTTT. Encoded protein: CASSLEAGRTDTQYF.